This is a list of T cell receptor beta chains from one sample in a study of shared clonotypes between healthy human individuals. Assay: immunoSEQ multiplex PCR; the TCRdb copy retains only in-frame clones and omits some. The data show around 500,000 clones, with roughly 80% seen just once and roughly 12% held by the top ten. Material for sequencing was PBMCs. The receptor set was obtained from a woman between 40 and 55 years old in good health. Some clones in this sample may be carry-over from other donors' samples. The CDR3 runs from the conserved cysteine through the conserved F or W. The order of the fields is CDR3 DNA, CDR3 protein, D gene, V gene, J gene, clone size. A D gene is named only where the DNA matches it firmly. Size is omitted from some rows. Given values are once, few, many or a class for expanded clones.

TGCAGTGCGTTAAGGGCAGATACGCAGTATTTT	CSALRADTQYF	.	TRBV20-1	TRBJ2-3	.
TGTGCCAGCAGTTTAGCCGCCCGGGGGGGCTACACCTTC	CASSLAARGGYTF	.	TRBV28	TRBJ1-2	.
TGTGCCAGCAGCGTACGGGGACTACTTCGCACAGATACGCAGTATTTT	CASSVRGLLRTDTQYF	TRBD2	TRBV9	TRBJ2-3	.
TGTGCCAGCAGTCAACTAGCGGGCGAGTACAATGAGCAGTTCTTC	CASSQLAGEYNEQFF	TRBD2	TRBV6-4	TRBJ2-1	many
TGCGCCAGCAGCCCCGAGCCGACTAGTTCAGGGACCCAGTACTTC	CASSPEPTSSGTQYF	.	TRBV5-1	TRBJ2-5	.
TGTGCCAGCAGCCCGATAGCGGGAGGAATGGCGCAGTTCTTC	CASSPIAGGMAQFF	TRBD2	TRBV14	TRBJ2-1	few
TGTGCCAGCAGCTTTACCCCACAGGGCACCGGGGAGCTGTTTTTT	CASSFTPQGTGELFF	.	TRBV7-2	TRBJ2-2	.
TGTGCCAGCAGTGAAGTAGGCCTGAACACTGAAGCTTTCTTT	CASSEVGLNTEAFF	.	TRBV6-1	TRBJ1-1	.
TGTGCCAGTAGACTGACTAGCGGGGGCTCCTACGAGCAGTACTTC	CASRLTSGGSYEQYF	TRBD2	TRBV19	TRBJ2-7	many
TGTGCCAGCAGCTTAGCGCCAGGCCAAGGACCCTCTGGAAACACCATATATTTT	CASSLAPGQGPSGNTIYF	.	TRBV7-2	TRBJ1-3	.
TGTGCCAGCAGCGTAGACGGCTACAGCAATCAGCCCCAGCATTTT	CASSVDGYSNQPQHF	.	TRBV9	TRBJ1-5	.
TGTGCCAGCAGTGTAGGACAGGGGGCTGAAAGTAAGGCCGCTAATGAAAAACTGTTTTTT	CASSVGQGAESKAANEKLFF	TRBD1	TRBV6-1	TRBJ1-4	.
TGTGCCAGCAGTTTATCCCCGAACATCTATGGCTACACCTTC	CASSLSPNIYGYTF	.	TRBV28	TRBJ1-2	.
TGTGCCTGGAGTGGACCCGGACTAGCGGGGTCCCTATCCTACAATGAGCAGTTCTTC	CAWSGPGLAGSLSYNEQFF	TRBD2	TRBV30	TRBJ2-1	.
TGTGCCAGCAGCTTTCATCCAGGGAGTGAGCAGTTCTTC	CASSFHPGSEQFF	.	TRBV7-9	TRBJ2-1	.
TGTGCCAGCAGTGGACTGGCGGGGCGGATTAACAATGAGCAGTTCTTC	CASSGLAGRINNEQFF	.	TRBV28	TRBJ2-1	many
TGTGCCAGCAGGTCGACAGGCGATGGCTACACCTTC	CASRSTGDGYTF	.	TRBV2	TRBJ1-2	.
TGTGCCAGCAGTTTATTGGGACAGAATACAGATACGCAGTATTTT	CASSLLGQNTDTQYF	TRBD1	TRBV6-5	TRBJ2-3	.
TGTGCCAGCAGCTTATGGAGGGCTAGCGGACTCTACGAGCAGTACTTC	CASSLWRASGLYEQYF	TRBD2	TRBV7-8	TRBJ2-7	.
TGTGCCAGCAGCTTAGGAGTAGCGGGATTGGTGACAGATACGCAGTATTTT	CASSLGVAGLVTDTQYF	TRBD2	TRBV7-9	TRBJ2-3	.
TGTGCCAGCAGCCCCACATGGACAGTGGAGACCCAGTACTTC	CASSPTWTVETQYF	.	TRBV7-2	TRBJ2-5	.
TGCAGCGTCCGCGATACTAGCGGGTTGGAGACCCAGTACTTC	CSVRDTSGLETQYF	TRBD2	TRBV29-1	TRBJ2-5	.
TGTGCCAGCAGCCAAGCGACAGGAGATGGCGAAAAACTGTTTTTT	CASSQATGDGEKLFF	.	TRBV7-6	TRBJ1-4	.
TGTGCCAGCAGTTCCCCTGGGACTGCATCCCCAAATACGCAGTATTTT	CASSSPGTASPNTQYF	.	TRBV28	TRBJ2-3	.
TGTGCCAGCAGCCAACCTAGCGGGGTTGGGTACGAGCAGTACTTC	CASSQPSGVGYEQYF	TRBD2	TRBV4-2	TRBJ2-7	.
TGTGCCAGCTCACCGGGGAGTTGGGAGACCCAGTACTTC	CASSPGSWETQYF	.	TRBV18	TRBJ2-5	.
TGTGCCAGCAGCAGGAGCCGGGTCAATGAGCAGTTCTTC	CASSRSRVNEQFF	.	TRBV6-5	TRBJ2-1	.
TGTGCCAGTAGTTTGGGACAGGCTAACACCGGGGAGCTGTTTTTT	CASSLGQANTGELFF	TRBD1	TRBV19	TRBJ2-2	few
TGTGCCAGCAGTTACGATGCAGGGCACTATGGCTACACCTTC	CASSYDAGHYGYTF	.	TRBV6-6	TRBJ1-2	.
TGTGCCAGCAGCTTAACGGACTATGGCTACACCTTC	CASSLTDYGYTF	.	TRBV7-2	TRBJ1-2	.
TGTGCCAGCTCACCACTGAACGTGAACACTGAAGCTTTCTTT	CASSPLNVNTEAFF	.	TRBV18	TRBJ1-1	.
TGTGCCAGCTCACCACCGGGGGACACCGGGGAGCTGTTTTTT	CASSPPGDTGELFF	.	TRBV18	TRBJ2-2	.
TGTGCCAGCAGCTTGGTCGGGAGAGTGGCCGGGGAGCTGTTTTTT	CASSLVGRVAGELFF	.	TRBV5-6	TRBJ2-2	.
TGCAGTGCCTCTGGGCCACCGGAGCAGTTCTTC	CSASGPPEQFF	.	TRBV20-1	TRBJ2-1	.
TGTGCCAGCAGTGAAGCGGGACCAGGGGTCAATGAGCAGTTCTTC	CASSEAGPGVNEQFF	.	TRBV2	TRBJ2-1	.
TGCGCCAGCAGCCAAGACGATCACGGGGCGGGGGAAAAACTGTTTTTT	CASSQDDHGAGEKLFF	.	TRBV4-1	TRBJ1-4	.
TGTGCCAGCAGTTCCGACAGGGGTCGGGGCTACACCTTC	CASSSDRGRGYTF	TRBD1	TRBV6-4	TRBJ1-2	.
TGTGCCAGTAGCCACCCTCGGGGGGCCGGGACAGATACGCAGTATTTT	CASSHPRGAGTDTQYF	.	TRBV19	TRBJ2-3	.
TGTGCCAGCAGCGGGCAAGAGACCCAGTACTTC	CASSGQETQYF	.	TRBV5-4	TRBJ2-5	.
TGCAGCGCCAAGGACAGATTTGATGAAAAACTGTTTTTT	CSAKDRFDEKLFF	.	TRBV29-1	TRBJ1-4	.
TGCGCCAGCAGCCAAGCCCCCCCCACTAGCGGGAGTAGAAACGAGCAGTACTTC	CASSQAPPTSGSRNEQYF	TRBD2	TRBV4-1	TRBJ2-7	.
TGCGCCAGCAGAACAATCCCTCATAGCAATCAGCCCCAGCATTTT	CASRTIPHSNQPQHF	.	TRBV4-1	TRBJ1-5	.
TGTGCCAGCAGCCCAAGGGGGACTAGCGTAAACATTCAGTACTTC	CASSPRGTSVNIQYF	TRBD2	TRBV7-9	TRBJ2-4	many
TGTGCCAGCAGCTTAGGAAGCCGGGGATATAGCACAGATACGCAGTATTTT	CASSLGSRGYSTDTQYF	.	TRBV7-8	TRBJ2-3	.
TGTGCCAGCAGTGCCCGGGACAGGGGGGGAAACACCATATATTTT	CASSARDRGGNTIYF	TRBD1	TRBV6-6	TRBJ1-3	.
TGTGCCAGCAGTTACTCAGGTACACTAGCGTCCTACGAGCAGTACTTC	CASSYSGTLASYEQYF	TRBD2	TRBV6-5	TRBJ2-7	few
TGTGCCAGCAGTTTATCAACAGGTTCTCGGTACAATGAGCAGTTCTTC	CASSLSTGSRYNEQFF	.	TRBV27	TRBJ2-1	many
TGTGCCAGCAGCTTAGAACCGGGACTAGCGGGACACGAGCAGTACTTC	CASSLEPGLAGHEQYF	TRBD2	TRBV7-8	TRBJ2-7	.